This TCR beta chain was captured in a study of T-cell reconstitution after alpha-beta-depleted transplantation in children. The study, taken as a whole, reports: One year after transplant, T-cell counts and diversity came mostly from newly produced T cells.

With respect to this clonotype: Its target is not known.

During its preparation, the TCRbeta library received unique molecular identifiers. From the PCR reads, TCRdb called clonotypes with MiXCR, one entry per CDR3 protein. This sample has 700,000 to 850,000 distinct CDR3 sequences, with roughly 16% found just once. This CDR3 comprises 15 residues. With V trimmed by 1 base and J by 6 bases, 8 bases remained unmatched. Germline CDR1 and CDR2: KGHSH and LQKENI. This TCR derives from a male patient younger than 18 who had a stem cell transplant for acute lymphoblastic leukemia, so the T cells may come from the graft donor. The rearrangement links TRBV18 to TRBJ1-1; 7 bases line up with TRBD1. The material was PBMCs, mostly from graft donor cells, obtained 360 days after TCRalphabeta/CD19-depleted stem cell transplant. The CDR3 DNA reads as TGTGCCAGCTCACCACATGAGGGGGCTGGCGCTGAAGCTTTCTTT. Its translation: CASSPHEGAGAEAFF.